The 29 T cell receptor beta chains below were found in one sample sequenced in a study of T-cell reconstitution after alpha-beta-depleted transplantation in children. TCRbeta library construction was performed incorporating unique molecular identifiers. TCRdb reprocessed the PCR reads with MiXCR, giving one entry per CDR3 protein. Here the sample spans 700,000 to 850,000 distinct CDR3 sequences, roughly 15% being singletons. Material: PBMCs, mostly from graft donor cells, obtained 360 days after TCRalphabeta/CD19-depleted stem cell transplant. Receptor source: a male patient under 18 who had a stem cell transplant for acute lymphoblastic leukemia, so the T cells may come from the graft donor.

The rearrangement links TRBV7-9 to TRBJ2-7, with TRBD2 matching 8 bases. After removal of 2 bases from V and 3 bases from J, the junction contained 9 bases not matched to a gene. CDR3 length: 16 amino acids. Germline CDR1 and CDR2: SEHNR and FQNEAQ (reference sequence). The CDR3 sequence is CASSLMRAGAIYEQYF. The DNA of the CDR3 is TGTGCCAGCAGCTTAATGAGAGCGGGAGCGATCTACGAGCAGTACTTC.

This clonotype has just a few counts. The genes are TRBV15 and TRBJ2-3, with D hard to call. The germline V gene has CDR1 LNHNV and CDR2 YYDKDF (reference sequence). V dropped 1 base and J dropped 6 bases, with 8 bases sitting between them. The CDR3 loop spans 13 amino acids. Written as DNA, the CDR3 is TGTGCCACCAGCAGAGGTCTGGCGGATACGCAGTATTTT. This sequence encodes CATSRGLADTQYF.

The chain has TRBV7-6 and TRBJ1-4; D not resolved. CDR1 and CDR2 from the germline V gene are SGHVS and FNYEAQ. V was pared by 0 bases and J by 6 bases, with 14 bases between. The CDR3 is 16 amino acids. CDR3: CASSLAGGTGYEKLFF. The CDR3, as DNA: TGTGCCAGCAGCTTAGCCGGTGGAACGGGATATGAAAAACTGTTTTTT.

The rearrangement joins TRBV29-1 to TRBJ2-4, with a possible D match to TRBD2 (5 bases). Trimming pared 2 bases from V and 3 bases from J, leaving 11 bases between. This CDR3 is 14 amino acids long. CDR1 is SQVTM and CDR2 is ANQGSEA in the germline V gene. CDR3 coding DNA: TGCAGCGTTGAACCTAACGGGGTCAAAAACATTCAGTACTTC. Amino acid sequence: CSVEPNGVKNIQYF.

This clonotype came up a few times. The V gene is TRBV9, the J gene TRBJ2-1, with TRBD1 as a possible D gene (6 bases). This CDR3 has 16 amino acids. The V gene lost 4 bases and the J gene lost 9 bases, with 23 bases spanning the gap. The germline CDR1 and CDR2 sequences are SGDLS and YYNGEE. CDR3 loop: CASSPQDSSLAGEQFF. The CDR3 bases are TGTGCCAGCAGCCCCCAGGACAGCTCCCTGGCGGGTGAGCAGTTCTTC.

The rearrangement uses TRBV11-2 and TRBJ1-4, with D maybe TRBD1 (6 bases). The CDR3 covers 14 residues. The V end was cut by 4 bases, the J end by 7 bases, with 13 bases between. From germline, CDR1 is SGHAT and CDR2 FQNNGV. Here the CDR3 reads CASSSGQRSEKLFF. Here the CDR3 DNA reads TGTGCCAGCAGCTCCGGACAGCGTAGTGAAAAACTGTTTTTT.

The J gene is TRBJ1-1, the V gene TRBV18; no firm D call. Germline lookup yields CDR1 KGHSH and CDR2 LQKENI. V was trimmed by 6 bases and J by 0 bases, leaving 17 bases between them. The CDR3 is made up of 16 amino acids. CDR3 bases: TGTGCCAGCTCCCCGGCGCGGGCAAACATGAACACTGAAGCTTTCTTT. Protein product: CASSPARANMNTEAFF.

This clonotype was counted between two and nine times. V and J are TRBV19 and TRBJ2-7, with a possible D match to TRBD1 (5 bases). The CDR3 runs 13 residues. In germline, CDR1 is LNHDA, CDR2 SQIVND (reference sequence). V was cut by 4 bases and J by 2 bases, with 9 bases left in between. This chain's CDR3 is CASSNRQAYEQYF. The CDR3 nucleotides are TGTGCCAGTAGTAACAGGCAGGCCTACGAGCAGTACTTC.

This clonotype was detected a few times. V usage is TRBV6-5 and J usage is TRBJ2-1; a weak D match, TRBD2 (6 bases). Germline V lookup: CDR1 MNHEY, CDR2 SVGAGI. Trimming took off 0 bases at V and 8 bases at J, with 8 bases between the two ends. CDR3 length: 13 residues. Here the CDR3 DNA reads TGTGCCAGCAGTTACTCGGGGGAGGATGAGCAGTTCTTC. This sequence encodes CASSYSGEDEQFF.

The chain has TRBV7-9 and TRBJ2-5, with 10 positions matching TRBD1. Germline values: CDR1 SEHNR, CDR2 FQNEAQ (reference sequence). The CDR3 is 15 amino acids. V was pared by 5 bases and J by 5 bases, with 8 bases of the junction left unmatched. For the CDR3, the DNA is TGTGCCAGCAGCCCCAAGACAGGGGGCCTTGAGACCCAGTACTTC. It translates to CASSPKTGGLETQYF.

This clonotype has just a few counts. This chain uses TRBV27 with TRBJ2-1; D is unresolved. Germline CDR1 MNHEY, CDR2 SMNVEV (reference sequence). This CDR3 comprises 14 residues. V dropped 0 bases and J dropped 9 bases, with 12 bases sitting between them. CDR3 sequence: CASSLSASAIEQFF. In nucleotides, the CDR3 is TGTGCCAGCAGTTTATCGGCCAGCGCGATTGAGCAGTTCTTC.

The rearrangement uses TRBV7-9 and TRBJ2-5, with D tentatively TRBD1 (6 bases). The germline gives CDR1 SEHNR, CDR2 FQNEAQ (reference sequence). The CDR3 runs 13 residues. V lost 5 bases and J 7 bases, leaving 14 bases between the germline ends. Here the CDR3 reads CASSRPGEGTQYF. CDR3 DNA: TGTGCCAGCAGCCGCCCAGGGGAAGGGACCCAGTACTTC.

This chain links TRBV11-2 with TRBJ1-4, with D perhaps matching TRBD1 (5 bases). Germline-derived CDR1 and CDR2 are SGHAT and FQNNGV. V shed 2 bases and J shed 7 bases, with 11 bases lying between them. The CDR3 loop spans 14 amino acids. The CDR3 here is CASSLIGGGEKLFF. CDR3 bases: TGTGCCAGCAGCTTAATTGGGGGGGGTGAAAAACTGTTTTTT.

V and J are TRBV20-1 and TRBJ2-1; D may correspond to TRBD1 or TRBD2 (5 bases each). The CDR3 length is 11 residues. The germline V gene encodes CDR1 DFQATT and CDR2 SNEGSKA (reference sequence). The CDR3 coding sequence is TGCAGGGGACGCCGCTACAATGAGCAGTTCTTC. Its translation: CRGRRYNEQFF.

This clonotype came up a few times. The J gene is TRBJ2-3, the V gene TRBV2, with 7 positions matching TRBD2. Germline V gives CDR1 SNHLY, CDR2 FYNNEI. CDR3 size: 14 residues. J was trimmed by 2 bases and V by 7 bases; bases with no gene match: 6. Here the CDR3 reads CASNREALTDTQYF. The CDR3, as DNA: TGTGCCAGCAACCGGGAGGCCCTCACAGATACGCAGTATTTT.

This clonotype has ten or more counts. V and J are TRBV7-8 and TRBJ1-1; D remains unclear. Trimming removed 2 bases from V and 6 bases from J, with 16 bases in between. The germline CDR1 and CDR2 sequences are SGHVS and FQNEAQ. There are 15 residues in the CDR3. In DNA, the CDR3 is TGTGCCAGCAGCTTATTCGGAGCCCCGAGCGCTGAAGCTTTCTTT. It codes for CASSLFGAPSAEAFF.

In its sample, this clonotype was seen many times. The rearrangement uses TRBV3-1 and TRBJ2-1, with D possibly being TRBD2 (5 bases). The V gene lost 4 bases and the J gene lost 7 bases, with 8 bases spanning the gap. The germline gives CDR1 LGHDT, CDR2 YNNKEL (reference sequence). This CDR3 comprises 12 residues. CDR3 in amino acids: CASSPGWNEQFF. CDR3 DNA sequence: TGTGCCAGCAGCCCGGGATGGAATGAGCAGTTCTTC.

The chain combines TRBV27 with TRBJ2-4; a possible D gene is TRBD1 (5 bases). Trimming stripped 3 bases from V and 4 bases from J, with 13 bases between. CDR1 is MNHEY and CDR2 is SMNVEV in the germline V gene (reference sequence). This CDR3 has 15 residues. CDR3 residues: CASSFPPRAKNIQYF. CDR3 coding DNA: TGTGCCAGCAGTTTCCCCCCCAGGGCGAAAAACATTCAGTACTTC.

This rearrangement joins TRBV5-1 to TRBJ2-3, with 11 bases aligning to TRBD2. Trimming cost V 5 bases and J 4 bases; bases outside gene matches: 9. The germline V gene encodes CDR1 SGHRS and CDR2 YFSETQ. The CDR3 is 16 residues long. The CDR3: CASSSTSGSIADTQYF. The DNA for the CDR3 is TGCGCCAGCAGTTCCACTAGCGGGAGTATCGCAGATACGCAGTATTTT.

This clonotype showed up just a few times. The chain links TRBV11-2 to TRBJ2-1; 10 positions match TRBD2. CDR1 is SGHAT, CDR2 FQNNGV, per germline. This CDR3 has 14 amino acids. The J segment lost 9 bases and the V segment lost 3 bases, leaving 5 bases of the junction unmatched. CDR3 residues: CASSLFLAGVEQFF. Written as DNA, the CDR3 is TGTGCCAGCAGCTTGTTCCTAGCGGGAGTTGAGCAGTTCTTC.

This chain connects TRBV14 to TRBJ2-1; 13 bases fit TRBD2. V shed 0 bases and J 1 base; nucleotides not matched to a gene: 6. Looked up from germline, CDR1 is SGHDN and CDR2 is FVKESK. The CDR3 sequence is 19 residues long. In nucleotides, the CDR3 is TGTGCCAGCAGCCAAGATCCCGCGACTAGCGGGAGGTCCTACAATGAGCAGTTCTTC. This encodes CASSQDPATSGRSYNEQFF.

This clonotype was detected a few times. J is TRBJ2-2 and V is TRBV6-5, with 11 bases that match TRBD2. J gave up 4 bases and V 0 bases, and 4 bases lay outside the gene matches. This CDR3 has 17 amino acids. From germline, CDR1 is MNHEY and CDR2 SVGAGI. CDR3 sequence: CASSYSGLAGGTGELFF. Written as DNA, the CDR3 is TGTGCCAGCAGTTACTCGGGGCTAGCGGGAGGCACCGGGGAGCTGTTTTTT.

This clonotype was seen only a few times. The junction differs from germline at one of its ends, possibly a read error. J is TRBJ2-1 and V is TRBV3-1, with D possibly being TRBD2 (6 bases). Per the germline V gene, CDR1 is LGHDT and CDR2 is YNNKEL (reference sequence). This CDR3 comprises 14 residues. DNA of the CDR3: TGTGCCAGCAGCCGGGACTTGCGTTACAATGAGCAGCTCTTC. Translation gives CASSRDLRYNEQLF.

The chain uses TRBV5-1 and TRBJ2-4, with D possibly matching TRBD1 (5 bases). The CDR3 is made up of 15 amino acids. The V and J ends lost 4 bases and 0 bases respectively, with 11 bases between them. CDR1 SGHRS and CDR2 YFSETQ come from the germline V gene. CDR3 sequence (DNA): TGCGCCAGCAGCACCGCTACAGGAGCCAAAAACATTCAGTACTTC. Protein product: CASSTATGAKNIQYF.

The sample holds a few counts of this clonotype. The J gene is TRBJ2-4, the V gene TRBV25-1; D gene unclear. The CDR3 spans 15 residues. Germline loops: CDR1 MGHDK, CDR2 SYGVNS. The V end was cut by 5 bases, the J end by 0 bases, with 11 bases between. The DNA of the CDR3 is TGTGCCAGCAGTTGCCGGGCCCTAGCCAAAAACATTCAGTACTTC. It yields the protein CASSCRALAKNIQYF.

This clonotype has a handful of counts. V is TRBV6-1 and J is TRBJ2-2; unclear D gene. This CDR3 spans 14 amino acids. The V end lost 4 bases, the J end lost 1 base, and 7 bases lay between the germline ends. The germline gives CDR1 MNHNS, CDR2 SASEGT. The DNA for the CDR3 is TGTGCCAGCAGTGTTCAGGTGAACACCGGGGAGCTGTTTTTT. This sequence encodes CASSVQVNTGELFF.

This clonotype came up many times. This sequence joins TRBV4-1 and TRBJ2-7; possibly TRBD1 for D (6 bases). V gave up 4 bases and J gave up 5 bases, with 15 bases separating them. The CDR3 is made up of 14 amino acids. Germline V gene lookup returns CDR1 MGHRA and CDR2 YSYEKL. The CDR3 protein is CASSRGRQDHEQYF. CDR3 nucleotides: TGCGCCAGCAGCCGAGGACGACAGGACCACGAGCAGTACTTC.

The chain recombines TRBV12-3 or TRBV12-4 with TRBJ2-3; D perhaps matches TRBD2 (6 bases). V lost 6 bases and J 8 bases, leaving 18 bases between the germline ends. CDR3 size: 14 residues. The CDR3 DNA reads TGTGCCAGCAGCTCCGTCCTGGGGGGAGGTACGCAGTATTTT. It encodes CASSSVLGGGTQYF.

This clonotype was detected only a few times. This chain joins TRBV20-1 and TRBJ2-5; 7 nucleotides agree with TRBD2. The CDR3 length is 16 residues. Germline-derived CDR1 and CDR2 are DFQATT and SNEGSKA (reference sequence). V was clipped by 6 bases and J by 2 bases; unmatched bases: 15. The CDR3 loop reads CSAGEGPGPRQETQYF. CDR3 bases: TGCAGTGCGGGGGAGGGGCCGGGACCGAGACAAGAGACCCAGTACTTC.